This paragraph reports one T cell receptor (beta chain). The data belong to a study of blood T cell repertoires in COVID-19. About the research overall: The United States, Italy and Spain provided the acute and convalescent COVID-19 samples. Sources were T cells, B-cell-depleted T cells, or PBMCs; the material itself was cDNA or gDNA.

Germline V gene lookup returns CDR1 MDHEN and CDR2 SYDVKM. The CDR3 is 12 amino acids. Unmatched junction bases numbered 2, after V lost 3 bases and J lost 7 bases. TCRdb's copy holds only in-frame clones and misses some; the assay was immunoSEQ multiplex PCR. The table includes about 190,000 clones, around 85% detected once. This sequence joins TRBV28 and TRBJ1-2; TRBD1 aligns across 7 bases. The specimen was peripheral blood. This receptor was identified in a man aged 25 to 45 with acute or convalescent COVID-19. In DNA, the CDR3 is TGTGCCAGCAGTTTGAGGGGGCCTGGCTACACCTTC. The encoded protein is CASSLRGPGYTF.